This T cell receptor (beta chain) is drawn from a study of blood T cells in healthy people across ages. The CDR3 length is 16 residues. The germline V gene has CDR1 SQVTM and CDR2 ANQGSEA. A second PCR of roughly 7 to 11 cycles used a sample-barcoded 5' primer and a J-beta primer mix. Each CDR3 protein is one row after TCRdb ran MiXCR on the 5' RACE reads. The sample consists of more than 700,000 distinct CDR3 sequences, 53% of them appearing once. As regards this clonotype: Its antigen is unidentified.

Whole-study results and caveats: Strong correlation existed between TCR beta diversity and naive T cell percentage. While age rose, TCR beta diversity per million T cells dropped in a roughly linear way.

Donors gave around 10 milliliters of peripheral blood apiece. The source is a man older than 75 in good health. The V call is TRBV29-1, the J call TRBJ2-7; D gene unclear. Sequenced material: blood. Written as DNA, the CDR3 is TGCAACGTCGTAGCTGAAATACGGAAGTGGGTCTACGAGCAGTACTTC. Translating it yields CNVVAEIRKWVYEQYF.